This record looks at one T cell receptor (beta chain) sequence and its context. It has no known antigen specificity. Base qualities are not recorded, but no much larger clone differs from it by a single base. Only healthy Caucasian donors were included. Receptor libraries were prepared by 5' RACE. Instrument used: Illumina HiSeq 2000. A universal primer binding site was introduced by template switching, and a unique molecular identifier was present in the final cDNA, enabling accurate counting of TCR cDNA molecules. First-strand cDNA for TCR alpha and beta chains was synthesized from specific primers in the conserved constant-segment region. To control for contamination, each cDNA library was double barcoded with a SMART-Mk sample barcode plus Illumina barcodes. TruSeq adapter sequences, together with Illumina sample barcodes, were added in two successive PCR steps. TCR alpha and beta cDNA libraries were sequenced on the Illumina HiSeq platform with custom primers. The published analysis was carried out like this. Raw reads were processed with MiGEC to extract unique molecular identifiers, and MiXCR was used to determine CDR3 positions. Recombination models were inferred per individual with the repgenHMM and IGoR tools using an EM algorithm. The analysis of shared clonotypes was done with the tcR package in R, with sharing normalized by the product of cloneset sizes. Out-of-frame nonproductive sequences were analyzed to study raw recombination free of thymic and clonal selection effects. TCRdb reprocessing: public reads trimmed at Q25 with fastp, clones called with MiXCR, in-frame beta chains kept. One record per CDR3 amino acid sequence lists the most common genes and DNA. TCRdb's processing, not the authors', yielded these V and J calls. The sample contains about 1.7 million distinct CDR3 sequences, about 32% of them found a single time. Of the sample, less than 0.35% falls within the top ten clones.

These data are taken from a study of identical twins (dated by TCRdb to the mid-2010s). Concerning the study at large: TCR alpha and beta repertoires from monozygotic twins, unrelated adults of various ages and cord blood were deep-sequenced to test whether fetal clonotypes persist. Replicate twin experiments were performed at different times using different library preparation protocols to rule out contamination.

The research as a whole found: Invariant T cells such as MAIT and iNKT could partly confound zero-insertion analyses, though diverse VJ usage argued against this for most clonotypes. Because the same donors could not be followed over many years, the conclusions depended on cross-sectional statistical analysis. In beta out-of-frame sequences, excess twin sharing was weaker, because having fewer shared sequences lowered the signal-to-noise ratio. Recombination models systematically underestimated out-of-frame TCR alpha sharing in monozygotic twins but agreed with sharing between unrelated individuals. Abundant cord blood beta clonotypes had fewer insertions, young adult naive repertoires showed a similar but weaker trend, and memory repertoires showed no such trend. Out-of-frame TCR alpha sequences shared between twins showed an excess of low generation-probability sequences compared with coincidental sharing between unrelated individuals.

From the cysteine through the phenylalanine, the CDR3 covers 16 amino acids. Of the read, only the CDR3 DNA is kept; its 48 bases are in frame from base 1. Trimming costs V 1 base and J 1 base, and their ends lie 12 bases apart. CDR1 and CDR2, per the germline V gene (reference sequence), are LNHNV and YYDKDF. The clonotype originates from a newborn girl in good health. The chain links TRBV15 with TRBJ2-3; a tentative D match to TRBD1 spans 6 bases. Sequencing was done on a sample of cord blood. The DNA sequence reads TGTGCCACCAGCAGAGCAACAGGGTTTGGCACAGATACGCAGTATTTT. Its translation is CATSRATGFGTDTQYF. Full variable domain (CDR3 extended with the reference TRBV15 and TRBJ2-3 proteins): DAMVIQNPRYQVTQFGKPVTLSCSQTLNHNVMYWYQQKSSQAPKLLFHYYDKDFNNEADTPDNFQSRRPNTSFCFLDIRSPGLGDTAMYLCATSRATGFGTDTQYFGPGTRLTVL.